The rows below give T cell receptor beta chains drawn from one sample of a study of cytomegalovirus exposure and HLA in healthy donors. Assay: immunoSEQ multiplex PCR; the TCRdb copy retains only in-frame clones and omits some. The sample lists 140,000 to 150,000 clones; approximately 82% were seen once. Sequences were obtained from PBMCs. All receptors come from a woman aged 55-69 years in good health and CMV-seropositive. Both conserved end residues are part of each CDR3. The order of the fields is V gene, J gene, D gene, CDR3 protein. D genes are given only for firm matches.

TRBV2	TRBJ1-2	NA	CASSEALTASYGYTF
TRBV11-2	TRBJ1-2	TRBD1	CASSPGTGGGLGYGYTF
TRBV30	TRBJ2-1	TRBD1	CAWTTGGSDNEQFF
TRBV21-1	TRBJ2-6	NA	CASSSKMETSRSANVLTF
TRBV6-5	TRBJ2-2	NA	CASMGRTGGELFF
TRBV28	TRBJ1-1	TRBD1	CASRDRIPKGTEAFF
TRBV5-1	TRBJ2-7	TRBD2	CASSLASGRHEQYF
TRBV2	TRBJ2-2	TRBD2	CASSGSGSTTGELFF
TRBV7-6	TRBJ2-1	TRBD2	CATKPGGTGEQFF
TRBV30	TRBJ1-6	NA	CAWTPGQLLSYNSPLHF
TRBV13	TRBJ1-5	NA	CASSVDGVIQPQHF
TRBV7-2	TRBJ2-3	TRBD2	CASSLAERGTQYF
TRBV9	TRBJ2-1	TRBD2	CASSVSVRGASGTNEQFF
TRBV5-1	TRBJ2-5	TRBD1	CASSSPGQGGETQYF
TRBV7-2	TRBJ1-1	TRBD1	CATGQGANTEAFF
TRBV18	TRBJ1-4	NA	CASSPSGATNEKLFF
TRBV30	TRBJ1-2	TRBD1	CAWSVRDRGTGYTF
TRBV7-2	TRBJ2-3	NA	CASSLLGAKATDTQYF
TRBV6-6	TRBJ2-3	TRBD2	CASSMGGDTQYF
TRBV7-2	TRBJ1-2	NA	CASSFPGDTDGYTF
TRBV21-1	TRBJ1-1	NA	CASSLYRNTEAFF
TRBV2	TRBJ2-7	TRBD2	CASSALAGGPGQYF
TRBV27	TRBJ1-4	TRBD1	CASSSPSGGGEKLFF
TRBV29-1	TRBJ2-3	TRBD2	CSGTSGRATDTQYF
TRBV29-1	TRBJ1-1	NA	CSVDYSPYTEAFF
TRBV11-1	TRBJ1-1	NA	CASSGRPGETEAFF
TRBV5-6	TRBJ2-2	TRBD1	CASSETGMQNTGELFF
TRBV25-1	TRBJ2-3	TRBD2	CASSDTSGASTDTQYF
TRBV19	TRBJ1-5	TRBD1	CASSSPGTGYSNQPQHF
TRBV28	TRBJ2-1	TRBD2	CASSKGLAGRYNEQFF
TRBV5-6	TRBJ2-6	NA	CASSLRGGANVLTF
TRBV27	TRBJ2-5	NA	CASSWAEGETQYF
TRBV5-4	TRBJ2-2	NA	CASSLVPAPQVAGELFF
TRBV28	TRBJ1-5	NA	CASSPGGEYNQPQHF
TRBV6-5	TRBJ2-3	TRBD2	CASRRGGADTQYF
TRBV7-3	TRBJ2-3	NA	CASSLRSPPGEGTDTQYF
TRBV28	TRBJ2-2	NA	CASSFLLGGDTGELFF
TRBV6-4	TRBJ1-2	TRBD1	CASSPLGGQPYGYTF
TRBV5-1	TRBJ2-6	NA	CASSSGEGAGANVLTF
TRBV6-6	TRBJ1-5	TRBD1	CASSHTPGQDNQPRHF
TRBV30	TRBJ2-7	NA	CAWSVGHEQYF
TRBV27	TRBJ2-1	NA	CASSSLDRQGEQFF
TRBV6-6	TRBJ1-5	NA	CASSKQVPGQPQHF
TRBV29-1	TRBJ2-3	TRBD2	CSVEGGRGGGSRTQYF
TRBV7-2	TRBJ2-5	NA	CASSLDWAGEETQYF
TRBV15	TRBJ2-5	NA	CATSSRGRETQYF
TRBV10-3	TRBJ1-5	NA	CAISESQQGNQPQHF
TRBV9	TRBJ2-5	NA	CASSVGEETQYF
TRBV2	TRBJ2-4	TRBD1	CASTGQVTSDIQYF
TRBV14	TRBJ2-3	NA	CASSETQGIGEDTQYF
TRBV30	TRBJ1-2	NA	CAWSEPGRYREGYTF
TRBV6-5	TRBJ1-4	NA	CASSYQGGTNEKLFF
TRBV10-3	TRBJ2-3	NA	CAISETGQSHTQYF
TRBV4-1	TRBJ2-1	NA	CASSQGWSNSNEQFF